This TCR beta chain was profiled in a study of CD8 T cells in Susac syndrome. Study-level findings and limits: TCR sequencing and HLA analysis covered a relatively small number of individuals.

An amount of RNA that ranged from roughly 0.5 to 1 ug was reverse transcribed with random hexamers. The CDR3 of TCR beta was amplified by immunoSEQ multiplex PCR across 54 Vbeta and 13 Jbeta. TCRdb processed the immunoSEQ multiplex PCR reads anew with MiXCR; each CDR3 protein has one entry. The table shows about 140,000 distinct CDR3 sequences, with about 95% occurring only once. The CDR3 length is 14 residues. Germline CDR1 is SGDLS and CDR2 is YYNGEE. Trimming removed 3 bases at V and 7 bases at J, with 13 bases between. Comment on this clonotype: Its antigen is still unknown.

This sequence was found in a human donor with multiple sclerosis. The sequenced material came from CD4+ T cells from PBMCs. The rearrangement uses TRBV9 and TRBJ2-2; D gene ambiguous. In DNA form, the CDR3 reads TGTGCCAGCAGCGCCGATCAAGGAATCGGGGAGCTGTTTTTT. This gives the protein CASSADQGIGELFF.